This TCR beta chain was captured by sequencing in a study of blood T cells in healthy people across ages. V lost 5 bases, J lost 11 bases, and 24 bases lay in between. Germline CDR1 reads SGHNT; CDR2 reads YENEEA. This CDR3 contains 15 residues. Each sample had at least 6 million PBMCs isolated. Notes on this clonotype: Its matching antigen is unknown.

A second PCR, run for about 6 to 12 cycles, used a sample-barcoded 5' primer plus a J-beta primer mix. TCRdb reprocessed the 5' RACE reads via MiXCR and lists one record per CDR3 protein. The sample holds some 900,000 distinct CDR3 sequences; around 49% are singletons and the top ten take about an eighth. Study-wide results and limits: Possibly confounding the expanded clonotype changes was the fact that donor CMV status was unknown.

The V and J genes are TRBV11-3 and TRBJ2-5, with D unclear. The specimen was blood. This receptor was taken from a man aged 25-40 years in good health. CDR3: CASSLVGMGYNEQYF. CDR3 nucleotide sequence: TGTGCCAGCAGCCTCGTGGGGATGGGCTACAATGAGCAGTACTTC.